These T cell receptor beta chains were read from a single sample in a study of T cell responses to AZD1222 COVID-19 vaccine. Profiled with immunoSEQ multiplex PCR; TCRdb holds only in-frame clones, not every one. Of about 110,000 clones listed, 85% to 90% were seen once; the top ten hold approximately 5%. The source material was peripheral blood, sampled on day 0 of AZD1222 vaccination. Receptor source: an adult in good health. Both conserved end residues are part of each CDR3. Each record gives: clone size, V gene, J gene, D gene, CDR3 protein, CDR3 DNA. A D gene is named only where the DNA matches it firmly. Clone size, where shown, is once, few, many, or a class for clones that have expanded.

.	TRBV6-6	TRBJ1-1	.	CASRAGTPSGAFF	TGTGCCAGCAGGGCCGGGACACCGAGTGGAGCTTTCTTT
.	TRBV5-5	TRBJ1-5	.	CASSLHSNQPQHF	TGTGCCAGCAGCTTGCATAGCAATCAGCCCCAGCATTTT
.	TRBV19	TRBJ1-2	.	CASSTGQYGYTF	TGTGCCAGTAGTACCGGACAGTATGGCTACACCTTC
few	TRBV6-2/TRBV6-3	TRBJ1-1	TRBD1	CASSQRSDRAGGTEAFF	TGTGCCAGCAGCCAACGATCGGACAGGGCTGGGGGCACTGAAGCTTTCTTT
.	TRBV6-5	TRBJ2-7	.	CASSSGNLYEQYF	TGTGCCAGCAGCTCCGGGAATCTGTACGAGCAGTACTTC
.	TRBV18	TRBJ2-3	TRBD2	CASSPPASGTDTQYF	TGTGCCAGCTCACCCCCGGCTAGCGGTACAGATACGCAGTATTTT
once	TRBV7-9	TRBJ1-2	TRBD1	CASSPIRQGYGYTF	TGTGCCAGCAGCCCAATCCGACAGGGCTATGGCTACACCTTC
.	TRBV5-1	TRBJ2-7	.	CASSSARGGATYEQYF	TGCGCCAGCAGCTCGGCGAGGGGGGGCGCAACCTACGAGCAGTACTTC
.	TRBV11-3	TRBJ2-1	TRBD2	CASSSGLAGYNEQFF	TGTGCCAGCAGCTCGGGACTAGCGGGGTACAATGAGCAGTTCTTC
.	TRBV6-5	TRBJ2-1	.	CATRPPGQLMNEQFF	TGTGCCACCCGGCCACCCGGACAGCTTATGAATGAGCAGTTCTTC
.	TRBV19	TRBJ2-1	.	CASSIRVSYNEQFF	TGTGCCAGTAGTATAAGGGTTTCCTACAATGAGCAGTTCTTC
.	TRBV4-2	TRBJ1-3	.	CASSQDSSGNTIYF	TGTGCCAGCAGCCAAGACAGCTCTGGAAACACCATATATTTT
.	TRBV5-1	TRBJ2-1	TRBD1	CASSLEGQYNEQFF	TGCGCCAGCAGCTTGGAGGGACAGTACAATGAGCAGTTCTTC
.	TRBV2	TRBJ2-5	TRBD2	CASSELAGGGVETQYF	TGTGCCAGCAGTGAACTAGCGGGAGGGGGGGTAGAGACCCAGTACTTC
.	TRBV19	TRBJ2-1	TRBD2	CASSTGTSGTIYNEQFF	TGTGCCAGTAGTACGGGGACTAGCGGGACAATCTACAATGAGCAGTTCTTC
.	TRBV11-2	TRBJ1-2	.	CASSLDRINGYTF	TGTGCCAGCAGCTTAGATCGCATAAATGGCTACACCTTC
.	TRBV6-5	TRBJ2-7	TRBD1	CASRAGDRGTYEQYF	TGTGCCAGCAGGGCCGGGGACAGGGGGACCTACGAGCAGTACTTC
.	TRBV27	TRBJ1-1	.	CASSLWGGNTEAFF	TGTGCCAGCAGTTTATGGGGGGGGAACACTGAAGCTTTCTTT
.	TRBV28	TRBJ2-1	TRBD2	CASSLMGLAGANEQFF	TGTGCCAGCAGTTTAATGGGGCTAGCGGGAGCCAATGAGCAGTTCTTC
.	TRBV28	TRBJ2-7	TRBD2	CASRRGGLAAEQYF	TGTGCCAGCAGGCGTGGCGGACTAGCGGCCGAGCAGTACTTC
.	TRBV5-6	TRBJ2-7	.	CASSLAYGIYEQYF	TGTGCCAGCAGCTTGGCCTATGGGATCTACGAGCAGTACTTC
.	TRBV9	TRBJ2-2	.	CASSERGGVSFRTGELFF	TGTGCCAGCAGCGAGAGAGGAGGGGTTAGTTTTCGTACCGGGGAGCTGTTTTTT
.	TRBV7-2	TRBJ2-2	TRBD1	CASSIGGANTGELFF	TGTGCCAGCAGCATAGGGGGCGCGAACACCGGGGAGCTGTTTTTT
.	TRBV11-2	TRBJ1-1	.	CASSLVRNTEAFF	TGTGCCAGCAGCTTAGTTAGGAACACTGAAGCTTTCTTT
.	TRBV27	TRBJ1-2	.	CASSLSPDSYGYTF	TGTGCCAGCAGTTTATCACCAGATTCCTATGGCTACACCTTC
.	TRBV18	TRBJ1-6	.	CASSPGTRYNSPLHF	TGTGCCAGCTCTCCAGGGACACGGTATAATTCACCCCTCCACTTT
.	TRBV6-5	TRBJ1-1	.	CASSPGGGTEAFF	TGTGCCAGCAGTCCCGGGGGGGGCACTGAAGCTTTCTTT
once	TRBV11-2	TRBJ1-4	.	CASSINGQEGEKLFF	TGTGCCAGCAGTATTAACGGTCAGGAAGGGGAAAAACTGTTTTTT
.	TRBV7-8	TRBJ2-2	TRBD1	CASSPQGAAPGELFF	TGTGCCAGCAGCCCACAGGGGGCCGCCCCCGGGGAGCTGTTTTTT
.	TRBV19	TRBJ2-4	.	CASSILGQVLAKNIQYF	TGTGCCAGTAGTATTCTCGGGCAGGTCTTAGCCAAAAACATTCAGTACTTC
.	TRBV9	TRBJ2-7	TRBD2	CASSPATLAAFEQYF	TGTGCCAGCAGCCCAGCGACACTAGCGGCCTTCGAGCAGTACTTC
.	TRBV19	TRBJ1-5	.	CASSDSGNQPQHF	TGTGCCAGTAGTGACAGCGGCAATCAGCCCCAGCATTTT
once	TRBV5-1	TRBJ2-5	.	CASTLGGAQQETQYF	TGCGCCAGCACCTTAGGCGGGGCCCAACAAGAGACCCAGTACTTC
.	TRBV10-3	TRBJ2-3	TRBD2	CAIKGLAGSTDTQYF	TGTGCCATAAAGGGACTAGCGGGAAGCACAGATACGCAGTATTTT
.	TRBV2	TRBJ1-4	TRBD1	CASMKDRVIEKLFF	TGTGCCAGCATGAAGGACAGGGTAATTGAAAAACTGTTTTTT
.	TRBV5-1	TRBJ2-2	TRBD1	CASIPGDRGVRELFF	TGCGCCAGCATTCCTGGGGACAGGGGAGTTCGGGAGCTGTTTTTT
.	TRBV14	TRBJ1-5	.	CASSQESGYSNQPQHF	TGTGCCAGCAGCCAAGAGTCAGGATATAGCAATCAGCCCCAGCATTTT
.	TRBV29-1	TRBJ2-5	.	CSVEVLQETQYF	TGCAGCGTTGAAGTGCTGCAAGAGACCCAGTACTTC
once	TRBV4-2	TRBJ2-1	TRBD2	CASSLGSGRSSYNEQFF	TGTGCCAGCAGCCTGGGTAGCGGGCGAAGCTCCTACAATGAGCAGTTCTTC